This T cell receptor beta chain appears in the sequencing data of a study of CD8 T cells in ankylosing spondylitis. The study, taken as a whole, reports: Enrichment of disease-linked clones was reportedly significant in matched ankylosing spondylitis synovial fluid. Some of the motif variants had earlier been found in reactive arthritis patients' fluid and blood. A motif of 7 or 8 highly homologous TCR beta variants was seen as apparently characteristic of ankylosing spondylitis blood. Clones linked to disease, bearing a CD8+ phenotype, were relatively rare in peripheral blood.

This clonotype was counted ten times or more. Its specificity is unknown. The CDR3 has 12 amino acids. Trimming pared 5 bases from V and 6 bases from J, leaving 10 bases between. Germline-derived CDR1 and CDR2 are SEHNR and FQNEAQ (reference sequence). Quantitative 5'-RACE with molecular barcodes produced the TCR beta libraries. Each CDR3 protein gets one entry after TCRdb re-called the 5' RACE reads with MiXCR. The sample lists 200,000 to 250,000 distinct CDR3 sequences, about 6.7% occurring once. The TCR sequence derives from a male donor with ankylosing spondylitis. The specimen was blood, either unsorted or a sorted T cell fraction (not recorded which). V is TRBV7-9 and J is TRBJ1-1, with D possibly being TRBD1 (5 bases). The CDR3 DNA sequence: TGTGCCAGCAGCCCCCGGGGGTCTGAAGCTTTCTTT. Protein sequence: CASSPRGSEAFF.